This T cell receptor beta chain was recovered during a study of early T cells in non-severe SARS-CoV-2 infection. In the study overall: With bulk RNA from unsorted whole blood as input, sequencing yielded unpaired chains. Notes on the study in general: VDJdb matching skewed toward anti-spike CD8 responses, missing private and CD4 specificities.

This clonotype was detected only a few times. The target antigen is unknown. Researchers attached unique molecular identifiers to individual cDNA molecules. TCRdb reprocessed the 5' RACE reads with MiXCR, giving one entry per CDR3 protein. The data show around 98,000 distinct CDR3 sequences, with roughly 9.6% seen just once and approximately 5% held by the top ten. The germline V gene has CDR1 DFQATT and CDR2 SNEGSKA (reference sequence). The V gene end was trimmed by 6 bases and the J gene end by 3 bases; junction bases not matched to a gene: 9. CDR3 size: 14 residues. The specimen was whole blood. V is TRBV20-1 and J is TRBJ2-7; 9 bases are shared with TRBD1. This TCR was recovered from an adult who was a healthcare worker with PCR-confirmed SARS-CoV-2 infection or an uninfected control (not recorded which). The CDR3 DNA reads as TGCAGTGCCAGGAGACAGGGGGTCGGCTACGAGCAGTACTTC. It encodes CSARRQGVGYEQYF.